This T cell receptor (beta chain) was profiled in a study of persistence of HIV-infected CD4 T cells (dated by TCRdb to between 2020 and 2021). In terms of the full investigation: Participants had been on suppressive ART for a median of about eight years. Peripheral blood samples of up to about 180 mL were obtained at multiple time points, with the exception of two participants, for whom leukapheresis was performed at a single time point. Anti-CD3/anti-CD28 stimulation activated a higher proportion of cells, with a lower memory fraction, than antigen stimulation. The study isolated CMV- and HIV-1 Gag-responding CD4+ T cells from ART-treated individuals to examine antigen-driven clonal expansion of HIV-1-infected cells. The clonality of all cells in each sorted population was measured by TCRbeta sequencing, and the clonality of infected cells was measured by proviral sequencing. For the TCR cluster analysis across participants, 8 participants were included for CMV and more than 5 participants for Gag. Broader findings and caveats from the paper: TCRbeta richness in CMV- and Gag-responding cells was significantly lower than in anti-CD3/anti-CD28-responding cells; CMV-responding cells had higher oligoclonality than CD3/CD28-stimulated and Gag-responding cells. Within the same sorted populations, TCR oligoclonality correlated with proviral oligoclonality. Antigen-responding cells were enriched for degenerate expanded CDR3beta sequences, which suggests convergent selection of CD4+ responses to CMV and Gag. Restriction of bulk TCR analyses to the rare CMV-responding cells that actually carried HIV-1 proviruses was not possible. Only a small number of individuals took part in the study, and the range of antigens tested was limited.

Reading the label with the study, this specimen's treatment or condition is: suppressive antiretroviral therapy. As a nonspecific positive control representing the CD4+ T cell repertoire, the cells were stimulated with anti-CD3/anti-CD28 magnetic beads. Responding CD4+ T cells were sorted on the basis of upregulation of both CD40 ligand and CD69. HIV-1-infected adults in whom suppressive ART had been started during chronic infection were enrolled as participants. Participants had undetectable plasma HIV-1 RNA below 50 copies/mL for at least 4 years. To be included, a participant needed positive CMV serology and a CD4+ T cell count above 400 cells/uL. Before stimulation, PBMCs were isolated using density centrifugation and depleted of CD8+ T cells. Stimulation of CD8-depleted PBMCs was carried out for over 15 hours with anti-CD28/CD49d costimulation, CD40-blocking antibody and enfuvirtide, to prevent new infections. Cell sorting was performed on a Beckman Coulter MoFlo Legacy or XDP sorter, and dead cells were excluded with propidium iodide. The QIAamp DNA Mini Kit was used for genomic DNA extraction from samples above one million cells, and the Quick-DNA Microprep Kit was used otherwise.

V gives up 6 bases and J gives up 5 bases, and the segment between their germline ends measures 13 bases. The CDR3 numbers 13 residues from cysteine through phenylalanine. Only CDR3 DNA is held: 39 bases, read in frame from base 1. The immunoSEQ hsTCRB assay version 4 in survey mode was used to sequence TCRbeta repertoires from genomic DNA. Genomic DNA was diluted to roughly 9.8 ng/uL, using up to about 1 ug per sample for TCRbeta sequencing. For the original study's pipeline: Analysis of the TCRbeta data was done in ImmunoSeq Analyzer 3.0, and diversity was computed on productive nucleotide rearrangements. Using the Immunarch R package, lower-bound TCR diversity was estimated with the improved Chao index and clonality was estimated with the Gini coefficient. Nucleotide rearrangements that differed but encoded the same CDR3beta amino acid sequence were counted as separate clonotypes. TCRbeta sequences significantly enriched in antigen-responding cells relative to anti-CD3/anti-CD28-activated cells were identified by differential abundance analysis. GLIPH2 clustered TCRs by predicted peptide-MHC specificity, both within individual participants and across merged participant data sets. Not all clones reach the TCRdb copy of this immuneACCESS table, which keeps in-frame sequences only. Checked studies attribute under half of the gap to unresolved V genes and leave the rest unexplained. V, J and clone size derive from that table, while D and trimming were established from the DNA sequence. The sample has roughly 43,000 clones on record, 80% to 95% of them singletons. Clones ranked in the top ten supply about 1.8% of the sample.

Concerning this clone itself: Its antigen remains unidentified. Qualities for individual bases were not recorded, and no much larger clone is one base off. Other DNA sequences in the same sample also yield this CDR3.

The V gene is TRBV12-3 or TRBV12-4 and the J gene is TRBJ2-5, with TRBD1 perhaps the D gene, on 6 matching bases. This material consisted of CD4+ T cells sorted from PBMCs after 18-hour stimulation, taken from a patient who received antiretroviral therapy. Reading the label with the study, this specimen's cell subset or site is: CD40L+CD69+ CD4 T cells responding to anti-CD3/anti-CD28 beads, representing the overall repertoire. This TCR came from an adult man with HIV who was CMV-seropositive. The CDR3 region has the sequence CASRQGSGETQYF. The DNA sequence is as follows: TGTGCCAGCAGACAGGGCAGTGGGGAGACCCAGTACTTC.